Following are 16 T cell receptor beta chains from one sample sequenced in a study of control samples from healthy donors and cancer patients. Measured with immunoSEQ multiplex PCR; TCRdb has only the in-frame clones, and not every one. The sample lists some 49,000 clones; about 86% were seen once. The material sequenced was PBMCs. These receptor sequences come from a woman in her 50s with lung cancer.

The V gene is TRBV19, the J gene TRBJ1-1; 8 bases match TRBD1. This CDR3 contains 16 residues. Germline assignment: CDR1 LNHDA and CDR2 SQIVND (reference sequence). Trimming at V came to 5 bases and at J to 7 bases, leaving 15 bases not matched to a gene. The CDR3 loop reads CASSPQVRGRGGEAFF. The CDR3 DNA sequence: TGTGCCAGTAGTCCCCAAGTCAGGGGGCGCGGCGGTGAAGCTTTCTTT.

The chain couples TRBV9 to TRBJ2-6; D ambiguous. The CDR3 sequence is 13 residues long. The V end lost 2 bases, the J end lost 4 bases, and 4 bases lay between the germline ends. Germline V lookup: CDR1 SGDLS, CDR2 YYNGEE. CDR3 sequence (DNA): TGTGCCAGCAGCGTGCCCGGGGCCAACGTCCTGACTTTC. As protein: CASSVPGANVLTF.

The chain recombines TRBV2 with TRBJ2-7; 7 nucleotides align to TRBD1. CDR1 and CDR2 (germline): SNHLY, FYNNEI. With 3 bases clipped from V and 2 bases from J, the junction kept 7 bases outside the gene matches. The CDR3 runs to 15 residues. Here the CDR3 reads CASSESWQGAYEQYF. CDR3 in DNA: TGTGCCAGCAGTGAGTCCTGGCAGGGGGCCTACGAGCAGTACTTC.

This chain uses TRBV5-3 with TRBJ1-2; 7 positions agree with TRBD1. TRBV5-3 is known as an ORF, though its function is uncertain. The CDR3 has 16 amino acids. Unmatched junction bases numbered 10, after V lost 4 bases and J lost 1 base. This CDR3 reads CARSAAGTELNYGYTF. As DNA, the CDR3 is TGTGCCAGAAGCGCGGCCGGGACAGAACTTAACTATGGCTACACCTTC.

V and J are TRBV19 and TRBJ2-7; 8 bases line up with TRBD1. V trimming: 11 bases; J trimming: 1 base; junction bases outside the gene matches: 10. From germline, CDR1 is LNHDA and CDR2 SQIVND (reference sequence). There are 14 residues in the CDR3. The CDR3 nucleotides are TGTGCCTCGACCCCCGGACAGGGTTCCTACGAGCAGTACTTC. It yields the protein CASTPGQGSYEQYF.

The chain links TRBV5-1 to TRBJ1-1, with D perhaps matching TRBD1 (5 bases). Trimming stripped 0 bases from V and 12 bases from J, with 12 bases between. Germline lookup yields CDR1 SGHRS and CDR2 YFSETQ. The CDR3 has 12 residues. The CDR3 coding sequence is TGCGCCAGCAGCTTGGAAGGGGACGAGACTTTCTTT. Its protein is CASSLEGDETFF.

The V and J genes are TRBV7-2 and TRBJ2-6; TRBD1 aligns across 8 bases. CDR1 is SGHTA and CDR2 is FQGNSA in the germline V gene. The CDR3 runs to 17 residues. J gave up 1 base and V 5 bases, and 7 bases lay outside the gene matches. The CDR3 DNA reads TGTGCCAGCAGCCCCGGGACAGGCTTTTCTGGGGCCAACGTCCTGACTTTC. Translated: CASSPGTGFSGANVLTF.

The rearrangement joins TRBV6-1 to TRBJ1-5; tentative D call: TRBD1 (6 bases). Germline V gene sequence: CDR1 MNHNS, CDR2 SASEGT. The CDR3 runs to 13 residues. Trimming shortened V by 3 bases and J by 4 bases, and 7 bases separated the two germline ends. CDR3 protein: CASSEQGNQPQHF. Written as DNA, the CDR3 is TGTGCCAGCAGTGAGCAGGGGAATCAGCCCCAGCATTTT.

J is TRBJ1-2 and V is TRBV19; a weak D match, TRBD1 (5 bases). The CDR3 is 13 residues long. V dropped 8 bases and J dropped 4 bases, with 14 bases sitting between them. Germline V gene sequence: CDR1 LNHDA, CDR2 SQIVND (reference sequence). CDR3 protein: CASQRGDGYGYTF. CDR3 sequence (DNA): TGTGCCAGTCAGAGGGGAGATGGCTATGGCTACACCTTC.

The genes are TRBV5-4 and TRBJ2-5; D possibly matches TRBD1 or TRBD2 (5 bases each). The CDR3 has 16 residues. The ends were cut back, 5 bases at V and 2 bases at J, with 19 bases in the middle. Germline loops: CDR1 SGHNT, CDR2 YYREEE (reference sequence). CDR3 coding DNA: TGTGCCAGCAGTCGAGGGACGGACATACTTCAAGAGACCCAGTACTTC. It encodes CASSRGTDILQETQYF.

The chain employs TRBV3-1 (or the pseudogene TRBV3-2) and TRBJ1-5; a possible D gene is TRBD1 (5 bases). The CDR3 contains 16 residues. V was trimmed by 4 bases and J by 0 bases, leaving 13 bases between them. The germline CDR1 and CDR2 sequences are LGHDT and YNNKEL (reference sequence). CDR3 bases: TGTGCCAGCAGCCCTGGACGGGGGTATAGCAATCAGCCCCAGCATTTT. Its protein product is CASSPGRGYSNQPQHF.

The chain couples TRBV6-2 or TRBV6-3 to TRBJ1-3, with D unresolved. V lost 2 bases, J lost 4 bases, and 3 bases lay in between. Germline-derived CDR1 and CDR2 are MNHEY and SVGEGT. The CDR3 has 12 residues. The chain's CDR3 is CASSYDGNTIYF. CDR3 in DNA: TGTGCCAGCAGTTACGACGGAAACACCATATATTTT.

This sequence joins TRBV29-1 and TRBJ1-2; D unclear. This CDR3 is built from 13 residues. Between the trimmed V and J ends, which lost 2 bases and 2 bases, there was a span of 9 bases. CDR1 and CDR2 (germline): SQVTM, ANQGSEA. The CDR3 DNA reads TGCAGCGTTGAAAATCCCCTGAACTATGGCTACACCTTC. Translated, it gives CSVENPLNYGYTF.

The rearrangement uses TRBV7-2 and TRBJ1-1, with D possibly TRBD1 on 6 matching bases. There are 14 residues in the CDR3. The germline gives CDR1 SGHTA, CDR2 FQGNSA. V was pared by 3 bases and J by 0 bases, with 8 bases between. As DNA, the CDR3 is TGTGCCAGCAGCTTGGGGGGCATGAACACTGAAGCTTTCTTT. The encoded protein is CASSLGGMNTEAFF.

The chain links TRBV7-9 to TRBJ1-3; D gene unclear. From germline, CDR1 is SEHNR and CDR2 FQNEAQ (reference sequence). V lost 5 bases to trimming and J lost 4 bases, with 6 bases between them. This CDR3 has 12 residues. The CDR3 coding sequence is TGTGCCAGCAGCCCGATAGGAAACACCATATATTTT. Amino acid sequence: CASSPIGNTIYF.

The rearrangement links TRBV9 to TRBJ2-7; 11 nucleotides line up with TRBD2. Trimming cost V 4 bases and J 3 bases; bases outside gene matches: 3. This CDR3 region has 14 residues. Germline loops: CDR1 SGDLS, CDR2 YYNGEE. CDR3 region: CASSLGTSGYEQYF. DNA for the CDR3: TGTGCCAGCAGCCTAGGGACTAGCGGCTACGAGCAGTACTTC.